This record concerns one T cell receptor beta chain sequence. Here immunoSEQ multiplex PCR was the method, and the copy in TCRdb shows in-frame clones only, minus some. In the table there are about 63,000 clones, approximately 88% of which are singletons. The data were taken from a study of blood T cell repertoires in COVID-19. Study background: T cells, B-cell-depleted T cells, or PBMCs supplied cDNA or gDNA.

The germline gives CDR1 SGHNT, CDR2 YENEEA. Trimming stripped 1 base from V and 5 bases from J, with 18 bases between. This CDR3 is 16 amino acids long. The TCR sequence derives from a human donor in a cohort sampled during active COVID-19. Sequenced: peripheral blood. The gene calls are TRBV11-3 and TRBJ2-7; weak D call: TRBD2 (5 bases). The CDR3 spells CASSLGGAVGRNEQYF. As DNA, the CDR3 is TGTGCCAGCAGCTTAGGAGGAGCGGTAGGGCGGAACGAGCAGTACTTC.